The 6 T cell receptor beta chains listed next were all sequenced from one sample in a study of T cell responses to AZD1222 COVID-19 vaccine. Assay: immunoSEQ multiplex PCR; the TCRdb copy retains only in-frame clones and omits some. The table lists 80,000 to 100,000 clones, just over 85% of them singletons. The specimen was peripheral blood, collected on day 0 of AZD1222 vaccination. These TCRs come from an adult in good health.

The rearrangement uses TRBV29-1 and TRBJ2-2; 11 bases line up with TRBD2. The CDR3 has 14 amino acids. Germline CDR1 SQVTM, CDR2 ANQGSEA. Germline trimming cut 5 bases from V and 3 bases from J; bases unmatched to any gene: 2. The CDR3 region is CSVSTSGDTGELFF. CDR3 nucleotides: TGCAGCGTTTCGACTAGCGGGGACACCGGGGAGCTGTTTTTT.

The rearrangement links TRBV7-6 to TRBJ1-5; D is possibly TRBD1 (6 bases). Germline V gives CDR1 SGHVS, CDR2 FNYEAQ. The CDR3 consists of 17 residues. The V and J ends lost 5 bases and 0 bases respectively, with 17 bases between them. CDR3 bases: TGTGCCAGCAGCCCGCATGAGGGGGGCTTTAGCAATCAGCCCCAGCATTTT. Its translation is CASSPHEGGFSNQPQHF. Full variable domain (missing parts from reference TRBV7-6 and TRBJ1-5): GAGVSQSPRYKVTKRGQDVALRCDPISGHVSLYWYRQALGQGPEFLTYFNYEAQQDKSGLPNDRFSAERPEGSISTLTIQRTEQRDSAMYRCASSPHEGGFSNQPQHFGDGTRLSIL.

The CDR3 protein is CASSLVIGGGNTIYF. The CDR3 DNA sequence: TGTGCCAGCAGCTTAGTCATTGGAGGGGGGAACACCATATATTTT. The rearrangement joins TRBV7-9 to TRBJ1-3; D is possibly TRBD1 (6 bases). V lost 1 base and J lost 7, with 14 bases in between. The CDR3 runs 15 residues. The germline CDR1 and CDR2 sequences are SEHNR and FQNEAQ (reference sequence). The full variable domain, completed using reference TRBV7-9 and TRBJ1-3, is DTGVSQNPRHKITKRGQNVTFRCDPISEHNRLYWYRQTLGQGPEFLTYFQNEAQLEKSRLLSDRFSAERPKGSFSTLEIQRTEQGDSAMYLCASSLVIGGGNTIYFGEGSWLTVV.

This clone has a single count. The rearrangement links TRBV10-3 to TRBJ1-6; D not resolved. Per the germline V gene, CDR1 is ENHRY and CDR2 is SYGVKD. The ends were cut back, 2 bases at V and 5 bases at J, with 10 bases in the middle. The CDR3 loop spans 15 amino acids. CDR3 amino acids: CAISEREVDNSPLHF. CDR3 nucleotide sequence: TGTGCCATCAGTGAGAGGGAGGTGGATAATTCACCCCTCCACTTT.

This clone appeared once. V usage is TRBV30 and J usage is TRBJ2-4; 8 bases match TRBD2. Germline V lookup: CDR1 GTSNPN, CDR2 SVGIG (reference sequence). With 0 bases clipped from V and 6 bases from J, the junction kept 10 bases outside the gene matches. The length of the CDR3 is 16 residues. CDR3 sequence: CAWSVQRGQGPNIQYF. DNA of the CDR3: TGTGCCTGGAGTGTACAGCGGGGGCAGGGGCCAAACATTCAGTACTTC.

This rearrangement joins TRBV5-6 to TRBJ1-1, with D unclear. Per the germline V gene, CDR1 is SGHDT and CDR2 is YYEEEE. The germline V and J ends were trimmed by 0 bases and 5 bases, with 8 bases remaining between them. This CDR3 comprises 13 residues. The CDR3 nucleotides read TGTGCCAGCAGCTTGGTAGGGAGGACTGAAGCTTTCTTT. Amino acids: CASSLVGRTEAFF.